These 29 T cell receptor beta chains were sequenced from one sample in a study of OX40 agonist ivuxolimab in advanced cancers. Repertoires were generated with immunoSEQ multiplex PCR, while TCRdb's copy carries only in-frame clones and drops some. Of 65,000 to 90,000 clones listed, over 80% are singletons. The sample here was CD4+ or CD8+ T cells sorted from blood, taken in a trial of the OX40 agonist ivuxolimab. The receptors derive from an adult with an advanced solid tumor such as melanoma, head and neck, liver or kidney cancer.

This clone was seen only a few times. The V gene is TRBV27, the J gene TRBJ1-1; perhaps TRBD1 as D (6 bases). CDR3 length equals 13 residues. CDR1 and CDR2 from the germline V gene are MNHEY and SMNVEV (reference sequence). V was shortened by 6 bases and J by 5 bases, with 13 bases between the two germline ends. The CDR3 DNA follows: TGTGCCAGCAGACCACAGGGTTTGACTGAAGCTTTCTTT. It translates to CASRPQGLTEAFF.

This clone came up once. This CDR3 is CASSYQGAEQYF. CDR3 nucleotide sequence: TGTGCCAGCAGCTACCAGGGGGCCGAGCAGTACTTC. The V and J genes are TRBV7-9 and TRBJ2-7; TRBD1 agrees at 8 bases. The CDR3 has 12 residues. Germline V lookup: CDR1 SEHNR, CDR2 FQNEAQ (reference sequence). Unmatched junction bases numbered 2, after V lost 4 bases and J lost 6 bases.

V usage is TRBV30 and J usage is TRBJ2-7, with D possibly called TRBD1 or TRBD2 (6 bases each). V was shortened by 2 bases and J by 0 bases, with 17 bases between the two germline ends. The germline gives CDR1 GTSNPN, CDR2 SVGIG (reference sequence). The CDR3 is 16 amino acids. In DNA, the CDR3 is TGTGCCTGGAGTAGGGGGGCAGGTCGAAGCTCCTACGAGCAGTACTTC. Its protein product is CAWSRGAGRSSYEQYF.

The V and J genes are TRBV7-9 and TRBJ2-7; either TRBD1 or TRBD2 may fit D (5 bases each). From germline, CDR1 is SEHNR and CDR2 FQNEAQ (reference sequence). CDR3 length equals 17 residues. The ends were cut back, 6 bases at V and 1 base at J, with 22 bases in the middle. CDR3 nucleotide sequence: TGTGCCAGCAGAGGACCTCAACGGAGCAGGGAGTCCTACGAGCAGTACTTC. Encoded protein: CASRGPQRSRESYEQYF.

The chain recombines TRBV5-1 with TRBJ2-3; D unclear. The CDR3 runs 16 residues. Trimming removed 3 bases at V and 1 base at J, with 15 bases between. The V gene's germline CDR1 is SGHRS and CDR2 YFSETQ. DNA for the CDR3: TGCGCCAGCAGCTCCCCAAGAGCCGTAGGCACAGATACGCAGTATTTT. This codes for CASSSPRAVGTDTQYF.

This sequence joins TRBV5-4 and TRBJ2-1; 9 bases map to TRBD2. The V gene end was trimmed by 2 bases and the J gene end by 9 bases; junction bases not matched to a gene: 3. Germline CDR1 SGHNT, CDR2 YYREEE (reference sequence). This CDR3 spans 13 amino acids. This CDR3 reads CASSFSGSFEQFF. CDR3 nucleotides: TGTGCCAGCAGCTTTAGCGGGAGCTTTGAGCAGTTCTTC. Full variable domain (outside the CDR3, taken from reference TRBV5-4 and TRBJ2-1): ETGVTQSPTHLIKTRGQQVTLRCSSQSGHNTVSWYQQALGQGPQFIFQYYREEENGRGNFPPRFSGLQFPNYSSELNVNALELDDSALYLCASSFSGSFEQFFGPGTRLTVL.

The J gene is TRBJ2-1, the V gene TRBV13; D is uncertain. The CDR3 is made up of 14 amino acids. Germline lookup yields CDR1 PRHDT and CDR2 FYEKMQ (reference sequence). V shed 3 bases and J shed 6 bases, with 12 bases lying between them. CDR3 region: CASSLKRRSNEQFF. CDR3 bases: TGTGCCAGCAGCTTGAAGCGCCGGAGCAATGAGCAGTTCTTC.

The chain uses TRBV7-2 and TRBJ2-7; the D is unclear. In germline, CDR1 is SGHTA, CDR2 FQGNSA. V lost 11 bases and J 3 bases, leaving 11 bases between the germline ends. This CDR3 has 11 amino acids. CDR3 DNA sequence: TGTGCCGCCCTCCTAGGCTACGAGCAGTACTTC. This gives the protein CAALLGYEQYF.

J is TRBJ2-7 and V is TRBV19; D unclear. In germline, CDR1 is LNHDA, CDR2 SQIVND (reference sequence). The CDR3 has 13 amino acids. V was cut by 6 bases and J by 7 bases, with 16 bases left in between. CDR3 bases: TGTGCCAGTAGCAACCCACTGGGTTTAGAGCAGTACTTC. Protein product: CASSNPLGLEQYF.

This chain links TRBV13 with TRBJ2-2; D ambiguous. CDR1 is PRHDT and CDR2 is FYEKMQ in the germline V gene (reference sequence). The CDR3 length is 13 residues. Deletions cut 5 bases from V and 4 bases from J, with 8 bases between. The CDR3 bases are TGTGCCAGCAGCCCTCCGGTCACCGGGGAGCTGTTTTTT. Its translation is CASSPPVTGELFF.

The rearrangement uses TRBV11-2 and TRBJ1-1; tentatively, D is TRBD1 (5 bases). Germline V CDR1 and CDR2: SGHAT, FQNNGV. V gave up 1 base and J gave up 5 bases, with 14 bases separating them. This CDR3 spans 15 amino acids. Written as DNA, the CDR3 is TGTGCCAGCAGCTTAGGATATGGGGGAGGGACTGAAGCTTTCTTT. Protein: CASSLGYGGGTEAFF.

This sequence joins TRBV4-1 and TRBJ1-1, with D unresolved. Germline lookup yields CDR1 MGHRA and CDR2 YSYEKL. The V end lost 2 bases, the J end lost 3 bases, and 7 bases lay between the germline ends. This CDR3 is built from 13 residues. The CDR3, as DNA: TGCGCCAGCAGCCAACAAACTTACACTGAAGCTTTCTTT. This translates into CASSQQTYTEAFF.

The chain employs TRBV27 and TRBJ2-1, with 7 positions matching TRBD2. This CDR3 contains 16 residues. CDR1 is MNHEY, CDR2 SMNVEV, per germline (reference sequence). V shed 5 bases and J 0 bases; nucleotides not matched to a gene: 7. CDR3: CASSRLAASSYNEQFF. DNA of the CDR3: TGTGCCAGCAGTCGCCTAGCGGCAAGCTCCTACAATGAGCAGTTCTTC.

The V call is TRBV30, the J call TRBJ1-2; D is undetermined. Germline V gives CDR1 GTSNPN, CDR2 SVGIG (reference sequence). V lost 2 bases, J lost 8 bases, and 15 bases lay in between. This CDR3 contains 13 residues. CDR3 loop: CAWSPLGFDGYTF. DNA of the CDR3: TGTGCCTGGAGTCCTTTGGGGTTTGACGGCTACACCTTC.

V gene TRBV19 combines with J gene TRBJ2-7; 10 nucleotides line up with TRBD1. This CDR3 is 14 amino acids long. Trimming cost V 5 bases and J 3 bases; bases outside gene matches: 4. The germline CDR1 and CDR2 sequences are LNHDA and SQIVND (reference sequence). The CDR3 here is CASSFGTGDYEQYF. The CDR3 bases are TGTGCCAGTAGTTTTGGGACAGGGGACTACGAGCAGTACTTC.

The CDR3: CASSSGGYNSPLHF. The DNA of the CDR3 is TGTGCCAGCAGTTCAGGGGGTTATAATTCACCCCTCCACTTT. The chain is built from TRBV27 and TRBJ1-6; 7 bases agree with TRBD1. J gave up 4 bases and V 4 bases, and 1 base lay outside the gene matches. Germline CDR1 MNHEY, CDR2 SMNVEV (reference sequence). The CDR3 totals 14 residues.

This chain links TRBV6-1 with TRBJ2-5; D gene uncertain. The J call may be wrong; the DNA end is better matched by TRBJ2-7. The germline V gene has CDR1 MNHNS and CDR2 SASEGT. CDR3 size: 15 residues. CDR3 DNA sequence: TGTGCCACTATGGGTCCGGGCTCCGGGTCCTACGAGCAGTACTTC. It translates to CATMGPGSGSYEQYF.

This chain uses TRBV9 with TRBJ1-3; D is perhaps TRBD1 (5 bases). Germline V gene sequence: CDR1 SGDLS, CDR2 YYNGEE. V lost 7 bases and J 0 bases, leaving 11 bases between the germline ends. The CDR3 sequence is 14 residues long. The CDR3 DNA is TGTGCCAGCCAGCATGGGGGCTCTGGAAACACCATATATTTT. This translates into CASQHGGSGNTIYF.

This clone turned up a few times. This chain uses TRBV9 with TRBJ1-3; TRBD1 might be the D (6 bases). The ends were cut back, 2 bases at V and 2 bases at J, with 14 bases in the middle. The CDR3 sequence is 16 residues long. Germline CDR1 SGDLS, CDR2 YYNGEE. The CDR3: CASSVTQGFAGNTIYF. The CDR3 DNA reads TGTGCCAGCAGCGTTACTCAGGGGTTTGCTGGAAACACCATATATTTT.

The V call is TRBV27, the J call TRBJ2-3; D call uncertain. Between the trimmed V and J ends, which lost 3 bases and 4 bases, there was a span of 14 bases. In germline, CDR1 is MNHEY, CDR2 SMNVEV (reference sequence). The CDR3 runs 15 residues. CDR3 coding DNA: TGTGCCAGCAGTTTGGTTCGGTTCACAGCAGATACGCAGTATTTT. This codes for CASSLVRFTADTQYF.

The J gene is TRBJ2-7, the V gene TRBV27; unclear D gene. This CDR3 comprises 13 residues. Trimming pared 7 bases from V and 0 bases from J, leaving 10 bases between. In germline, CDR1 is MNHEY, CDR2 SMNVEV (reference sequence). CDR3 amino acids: CASTPAGSYEQYF. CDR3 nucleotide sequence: TGTGCCAGCACCCCCGCAGGCTCCTACGAGCAGTACTTC.

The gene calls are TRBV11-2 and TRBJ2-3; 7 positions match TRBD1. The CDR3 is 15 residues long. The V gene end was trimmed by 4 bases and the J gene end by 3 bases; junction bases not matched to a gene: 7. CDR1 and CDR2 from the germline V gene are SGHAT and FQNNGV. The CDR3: CASSYTTGATDTQYF. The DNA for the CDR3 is TGTGCCAGCAGCTACACAACAGGGGCGACAGATACGCAGTATTTT.

CDR3 nucleotides: TGTGCCTGGAGTGAGGAGGTTTACTGGGACAGGGGGCGTCTCTTGCAGCCCCAGCATTTT. Residues: CAWSEEVYWDRGRLLQPQHF. The chain uses TRBV30 and TRBJ1-5; 12 bases map to TRBD1. V shed 1 base, J shed 7 bases, and the junction held 20 bases outside the gene matches. Germline lookup yields CDR1 GTSNPN and CDR2 SVGIG (reference sequence). The CDR3 has 20 amino acids. Using reference TRBV30 and TRBJ1-5 for the parts outside the CDR3, the full variable domain is SQTIHQWPATLVQPVGSPLSLECTVEGTSNPNLYWYRQAAGRGLQLLFYSVGIGQISSEVPQNLSASRPQDRQFILSSKKLLLSDSGFYLCAWSEEVYWDRGRLLQPQHFGDGTRLSIL.

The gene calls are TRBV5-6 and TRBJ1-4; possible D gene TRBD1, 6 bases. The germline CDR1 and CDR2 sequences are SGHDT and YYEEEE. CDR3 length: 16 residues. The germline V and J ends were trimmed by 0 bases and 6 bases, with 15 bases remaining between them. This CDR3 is CASSLATGGLYEKLFF. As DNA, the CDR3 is TGTGCCAGCAGCTTGGCCACGGGGGGCCTTTATGAAAAACTGTTTTTT.

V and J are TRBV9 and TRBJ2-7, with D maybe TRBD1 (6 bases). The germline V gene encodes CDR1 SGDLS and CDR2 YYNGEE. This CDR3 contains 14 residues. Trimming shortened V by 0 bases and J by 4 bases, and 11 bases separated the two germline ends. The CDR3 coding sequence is TGTGCCAGCAGCGTAGCTCTGGGGGCTTACGAGCAGTACTTC. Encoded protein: CASSVALGAYEQYF.

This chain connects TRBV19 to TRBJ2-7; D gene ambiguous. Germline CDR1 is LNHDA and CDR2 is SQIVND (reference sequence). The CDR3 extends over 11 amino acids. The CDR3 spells CASGDSYEQYF. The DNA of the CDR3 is TGTGCGAGTGGGGACTCCTACGAGCAGTACTTC. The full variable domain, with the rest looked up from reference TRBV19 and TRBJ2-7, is DGGITQSPKYLFRKEGQNVTLSCEQNLNHDAMYWYRQDPGQGLRLIYYSQIVNDFQKGDIAEGYSVSREKKESFPLTVTSAQKNPTAFYLCASGDSYEQYFGPGTRLTVT.

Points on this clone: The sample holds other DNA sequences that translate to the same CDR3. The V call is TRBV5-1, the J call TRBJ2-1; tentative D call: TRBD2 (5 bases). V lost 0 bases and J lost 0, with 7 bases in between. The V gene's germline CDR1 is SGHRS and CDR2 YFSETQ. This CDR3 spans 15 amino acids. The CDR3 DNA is TGCGCCAGCAGCTTGGAAGGGAGCTCCTACAATGAGCAGTTCTTC. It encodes CASSLEGSSYNEQFF.

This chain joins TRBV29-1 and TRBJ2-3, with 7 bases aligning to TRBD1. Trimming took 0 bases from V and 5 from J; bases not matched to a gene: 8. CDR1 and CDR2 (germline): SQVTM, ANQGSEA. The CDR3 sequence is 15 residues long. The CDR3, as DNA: TGCAGCGTTGAAGATAACCGACAGGGTGTAGATACGCAGTATTTT. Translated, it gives CSVEDNRQGVDTQYF.

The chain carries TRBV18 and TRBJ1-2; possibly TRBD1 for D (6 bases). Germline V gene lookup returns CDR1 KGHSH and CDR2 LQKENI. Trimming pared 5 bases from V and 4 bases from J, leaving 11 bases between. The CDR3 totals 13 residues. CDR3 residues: CASSSDSTYGYTF. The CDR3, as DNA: TGTGCCAGCTCATCGGACAGTACCTATGGCTACACCTTC.